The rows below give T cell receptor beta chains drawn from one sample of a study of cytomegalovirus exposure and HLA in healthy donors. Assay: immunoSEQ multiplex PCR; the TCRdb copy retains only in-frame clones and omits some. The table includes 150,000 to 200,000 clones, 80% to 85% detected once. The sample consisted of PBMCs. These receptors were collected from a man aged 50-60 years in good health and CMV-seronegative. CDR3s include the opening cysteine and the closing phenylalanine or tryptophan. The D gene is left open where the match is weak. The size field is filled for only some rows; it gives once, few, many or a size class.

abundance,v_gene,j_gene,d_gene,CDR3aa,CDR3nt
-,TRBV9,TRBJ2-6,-,CASSVLSGANVLTF,TGTGCCAGCAGCGTACTCTCTGGGGCCAACGTCCTGACTTTC
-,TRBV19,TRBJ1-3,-,CASSRGVGSGNTIYF,TGTGCCAGTAGTAGGGGGGTCGGATCTGGAAACACCATATATTTT
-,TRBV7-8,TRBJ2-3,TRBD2,CASSRLAVTTDTQYF,TGTGCCAGCAGCCGGCTAGCGGTGACCACAGATACGCAGTATTTT
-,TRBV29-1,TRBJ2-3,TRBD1,CSVNTGGTVTDTQYF,TGCAGCGTAAATACAGGGGGTACGGTGACAGATACGCAGTATTTT
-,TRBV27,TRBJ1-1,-,CASGEGGFGTEAFF,TGTGCCAGCGGGGAGGGGGGGTTCGGCACTGAAGCTTTCTTT
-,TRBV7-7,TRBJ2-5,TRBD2,CASSFPREGRRETQYF,TGTGCTAGCAGCTTCCCCAGGGAGGGGAGGAGAGAGACCCAGTACTTC
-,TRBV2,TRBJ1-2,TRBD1,CASSEAGTGRTYGYTF,TGTGCCAGCAGTGAAGCAGGGACAGGGAGAACCTATGGCTACACCTTC
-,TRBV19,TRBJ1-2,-,CASSMTRDGYTF,TGTGCCAGTAGTATGACAAGAGATGGCTACACCTTC
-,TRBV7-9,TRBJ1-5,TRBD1,CSSSTGTGYQPQHF,TGTTCCAGCAGCACCGGGACAGGGTATCAGCCCCAGCATTTT
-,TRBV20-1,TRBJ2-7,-,CSARGTPSEYF,TGCAGTGCTAGAGGGACACCTTCAGAGTACTTC
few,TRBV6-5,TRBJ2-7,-,CASSRDRNSLYEQYF,TGTGCCAGCAGTCGAGATCGTAACTCTCTCTACGAGCAGTACTTC
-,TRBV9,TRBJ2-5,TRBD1,CASSVNGHRGQETQYF,TGTGCCAGCAGCGTAAATGGGCACAGGGGGCAAGAGACCCAGTACTTC
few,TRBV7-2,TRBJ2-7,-,CASNIGGGADYEQYF,TGTGCCAGCAACATAGGAGGGGGGGCCGACTACGAGCAGTACTTC
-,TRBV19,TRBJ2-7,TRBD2,CASSNLRRGASYEQYF,TGTGCCAGTAGTAATTTACGGCGGGGGGCTTCCTACGAGCAGTACTTC
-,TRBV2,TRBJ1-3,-,CASSESANTIYF,TGTGCCAGCAGTGAGAGTGCAAACACCATATATTTT
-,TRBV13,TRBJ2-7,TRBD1,CASSLTGVPPYEQYF,TGTGCCAGCAGCCTGACAGGGGTTCCCCCCTACGAGCAGTACTTC
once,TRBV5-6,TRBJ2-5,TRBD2,CASSLGYSGGETQYF,TGTGCCAGCAGCTTGGGGTATAGCGGGGGGGAGACCCAGTACTTC
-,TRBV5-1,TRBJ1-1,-,CASRPTVNTEAFF,TGCGCCAGCAGACCGACAGTGAACACTGAAGCTTTCTTT
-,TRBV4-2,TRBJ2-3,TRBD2,CASSQTSGGADTQYF,TGTGCCAGCAGCCAAACTAGCGGGGGGGCTGATACGCAGTATTTT
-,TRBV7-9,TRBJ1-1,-,CASSPQVNTEAFF,TGTGCCAGCAGCCCTCAGGTGAACACTGAAGCTTTCTTT
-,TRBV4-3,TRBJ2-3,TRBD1,CASSRGQAGTDTQYF,TGCGCCAGCAGCCGGGGACAGGCAGGCACAGATACGCAGTATTTT
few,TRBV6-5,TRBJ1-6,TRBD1,CASSYGGSGGSPLHF,TGTGCCAGCAGTTACGGGGGATCAGGGGGTTCACCCCTCCACTTT
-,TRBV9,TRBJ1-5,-,CASSLQGVSNQPQHF,TGTGCCAGCAGCCTCCAGGGTGTTAGCAATCAGCCCCAGCATTTT
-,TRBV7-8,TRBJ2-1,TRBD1,CASSLERDSLIRTYNEQFF,TGTGCCAGCAGCTTAGAAAGGGACAGTCTAATCCGGACCTACAATGAGCAGTTCTTC
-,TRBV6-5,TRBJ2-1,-,CASSYREYSYNEQFF,TGTGCCAGCAGTTACAGAGAGTACTCCTACAATGAGCAGTTCTTC
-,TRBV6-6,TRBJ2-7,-,CASSYSLAGSSYEQYF,TGTGCCAGCAGTTACTCCCTAGCTGGTAGCTCCTACGAGCAGTACTTC
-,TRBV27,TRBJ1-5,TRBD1,CASSPQGKNQPQHF,TGTGCCAGCAGTCCACAGGGGAAAAATCAGCCCCAGCATTTT
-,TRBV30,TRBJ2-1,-,CAWMRGPYNEQFF,TGTGCCTGGATGAGAGGCCCCTACAATGAGCAGTTCTTC
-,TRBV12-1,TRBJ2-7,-,CASSQPQGPEYEQYF,TGTGCCAGCAGCCAACCTCAGGGGCCGGAGTACGAGCAGTACTTC
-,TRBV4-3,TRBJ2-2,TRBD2,CASSQQLAGGGTGELFF,TGCGCCAGCAGCCAGCAACTAGCGGGGGGAGGCACCGGGGAGCTGTTTTTT
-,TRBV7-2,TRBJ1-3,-,CASSLGVGTRGTIYF,TGTGCCAGCAGCTTAGGGGTCGGGACCCGGGGGACCATATATTTT
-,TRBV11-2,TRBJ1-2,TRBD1,CASSFGSGTGALPSYGYTF,TGTGCCAGCAGCTTCGGGTCCGGGACAGGGGCGCTCCCAAGCTATGGCTACACCTTC
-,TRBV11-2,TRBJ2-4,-,CASSLLRVQNIQYF,TGTGCCAGCAGCTTACTCCGGGTCCAAAACATTCAGTACTTC
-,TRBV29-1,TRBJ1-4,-,CSVKGRTSDEKLFF,TGCAGCGTTAAAGGAAGGACATCTGATGAAAAACTGTTTTTT
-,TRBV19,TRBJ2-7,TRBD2,CASSMTSGFNEQYF,TGTGCCAGTAGTATGACTAGCGGGTTCAACGAGCAGTACTTC
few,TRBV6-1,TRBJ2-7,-,CATLYLQGSDEQYF,TGTGCCACCTTATACCTCCAGGGGTCCGACGAGCAGTACTTC
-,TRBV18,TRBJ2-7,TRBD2,CATALAGGPYEQYF,TGTGCCACCGCTTTAGCGGGGGGGCCCTACGAGCAGTACTTC
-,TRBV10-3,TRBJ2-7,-,CAISARQGHEQYF,TGTGCCATCAGTGCTCGGCAGGGGCACGAGCAGTACTTC
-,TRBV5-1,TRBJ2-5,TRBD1,CASSPGQGASRGETQYF,TGCGCCAGCAGCCCAGGACAGGGGGCTTCTCGTGGGGAGACCCAGTACTTC
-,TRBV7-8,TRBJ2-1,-,CASSLVPSRHNEQFF,TGTGCCAGCAGCTTAGTCCCTAGCCGCCACAATGAGCAGTTCTTC
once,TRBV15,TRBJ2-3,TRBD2,CATSRDPGLAGGTTDTQYF,TGTGCCACCAGCAGAGATCCGGGACTAGCGGGGGGCACAACAGATACGCAGTATTTT
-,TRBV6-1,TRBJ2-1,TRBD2,CASSETLASGGEQFF,TGTGCCAGCAGTGAAACCCTTGCTAGCGGGGGGGAGCAGTTCTTC
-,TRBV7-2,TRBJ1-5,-,CASSSAGRTNQPQHF,TGTGCCAGCAGCAGCGCGGGCAGAACTAATCAGCCCCAGCATTTT
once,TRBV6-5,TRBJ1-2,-,CASSYSRGGDGYTF,TGTGCCAGCAGTTACTCCCGGGGGGGGGATGGCTACACCTTC
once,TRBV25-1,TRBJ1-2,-,CASSEYFRGYTF,TGTGCCAGCAGTGAATATTTCCGGGGCTACACCTTC
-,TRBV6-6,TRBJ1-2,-,CASREYGYTF,TGTGCCAGCAGAGAGTATGGCTACACCTTC
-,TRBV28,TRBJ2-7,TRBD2,CASSSPPGGSGITFPNEQYF,TGTGCCAGCAGTTCACCCCCGGGTGGTAGCGGGATTACCTTCCCCAACGAGCAGTACTTC
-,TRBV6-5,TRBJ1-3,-,CASRGGPGNTIYF,TGTGCCAGCAGAGGGGGACCTGGAAACACCATATATTTT
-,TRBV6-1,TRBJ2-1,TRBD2,CASSALAGGYNEQFF,TGTGCCAGCAGTGCCCTAGCGGGGGGCTACAATGAGCAGTTCTTC
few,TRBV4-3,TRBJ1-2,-,CASSQDGGGTVSSPYGYTF,TGCGCCAGCAGCCAAGATGGGGGAGGGACGGTCTCGTCCCCCTATGGCTACACCTTC
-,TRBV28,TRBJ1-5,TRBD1,CASRRPGGSSQPQHF,TGTGCCAGCAGGCGCCCAGGGGGCTCTTCTCAGCCCCAGCATTTT